This TCR beta chain was retrieved from a study of T cells after yellow fever vaccination. On the study more broadly: Researchers used SMART-Seq v4 Ultra Low Input to prepare fractions that had low cell numbers.

A single record per CDR3 protein comes from TCRdb applying MiXCR to the 5' RACE reads. The sample lists a few hundred thousand distinct CDR3 sequences, around 8.1% seen once, with 17% in the top ten. This clonotype showed up many times. Its specificity is not known. Study-level findings and limits: Most clones from primary vaccination were detected again post-booster (around 96% CD4, 88% CD8). Only a small proportion of the clonotypes turned up in both the CD4 and the CD8 compartments, likely arising from convergent recombination.

This clonotype was obtained from a man aged 18 to 30 who received the YFV17D yellow fever vaccine. Specimen: PBMCs, collected roughly seven weeks after the first yellow fever vaccination.

DNA for the CDR3: TGTGCCAGCAGCTTAGTGGCAGGCTCCTACAATGAGCAGTTCTTC. Protein product: CASSLVAGSYNEQFF. The chain uses TRBV7-2 and TRBJ2-1; D gene unclear. V shed 1 base and J shed 0 bases, with 7 bases lying between them. The CDR3 is 15 amino acids. Per the germline V gene, CDR1 is SGHTA and CDR2 is FQGNSA.